Given below is one TCR beta chain in context. Its antigen is unknown. The sample originates from a study of cytomegalovirus exposure and HLA in healthy donors. In the study overall: The Caucasian-associated ancestry cluster contained roughly four fifths of the roughly 390 genotyped donors.

Findings of the study overall: Most TCR sequences were uncommon, yet certain public TCRs appeared in many donors.

Primers included in the PCR were 60 Vbeta and 13 Jbeta primers. As processed by the authors: As a later analysis found, there were 70 million to 80 million unique TCR beta chains, of which roughly 11 million were shared. Here immunoSEQ multiplex PCR was the method, and the copy in TCRdb shows in-frame clones only, minus some. That table furnishes V, J and clone size, whereas the DNA furnished D and trimming. The sample gives approximately 200,000 clones, roughly 80% of which show up once; roughly 1.5% is in the top ten. Though nominally healthy at sampling, donors likely had unrecorded immune exposures. V dropped 0 bases and J dropped 9; count of bases not matched to a gene: 6. Germline assignment: CDR1 MNHEY and CDR2 SVGAGI. The CDR3 consists of 15 residues.

The chain is built from TRBV6-5 and TRBJ2-1; TRBD1 matches at 9 bases. This sequence originates from a girl aged 5-17 years in good health and CMV-seronegative. Material: PBMCs. The DNA of the CDR3 is TGTGCCAGCAGTTACTCCTACAGGGGGCGCGCTGAGCAGTTCTTC. Its translation: CASSYSYRGRAEQFF.